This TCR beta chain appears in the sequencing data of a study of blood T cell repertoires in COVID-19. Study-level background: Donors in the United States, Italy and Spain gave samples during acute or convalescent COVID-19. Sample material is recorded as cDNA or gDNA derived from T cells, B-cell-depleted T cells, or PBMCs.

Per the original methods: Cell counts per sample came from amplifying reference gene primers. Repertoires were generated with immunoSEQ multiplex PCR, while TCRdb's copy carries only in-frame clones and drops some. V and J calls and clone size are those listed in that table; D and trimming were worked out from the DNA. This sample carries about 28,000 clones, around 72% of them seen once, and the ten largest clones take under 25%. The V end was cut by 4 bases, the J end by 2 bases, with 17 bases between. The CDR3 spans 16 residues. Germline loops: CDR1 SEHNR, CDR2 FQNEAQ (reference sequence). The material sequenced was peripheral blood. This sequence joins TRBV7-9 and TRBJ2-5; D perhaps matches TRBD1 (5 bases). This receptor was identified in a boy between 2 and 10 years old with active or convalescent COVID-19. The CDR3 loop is CASSSSQGAKQETQYF. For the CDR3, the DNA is TGTGCCAGCAGCTCGAGTCAGGGCGCCAAGCAAGAGACCCAGTACTTC.